This is a list of T cell receptor beta chains from one sample in a study of identical twins. MiXCR, run by TCRdb on the 5' RACE reads, gives a single entry per CDR3 protein. The top ten clones hold about 3.6% of a sample with hundreds of thousands of distinct CDR3 sequences, about 7% of them seen once. These data are also associated with another study on yellow fever vaccine responses in identical twins.

The sequenced material came from memory (CD45RO+) T cells sorted from blood. These TCRs come from a woman aged 18-29 years in good health. Both conserved end residues are part of each CDR3. D genes are given only for firm matches. Size tells how often a clone was seen (once, few, many) or the class of an expanded clone, and some rows leave it out.

abundance: -
d_gene: -
j_gene: TRBJ2-6
v_gene: TRBV14
CDR3nt: TGTGCCAGCAGCAGCTGGGGAGCTGGGGCCAACGTCCTGACTTTC
CDR3aa: CASSSWGAGANVLTF

abundance: few
d_gene: -
j_gene: TRBJ1-2
v_gene: TRBV29-1
CDR3nt: TGCAGCGTTGAACAGGCCTACTATGGCTACACCTTC
CDR3aa: CSVEQAYYGYTF

abundance: -
d_gene: -
j_gene: TRBJ1-1
v_gene: TRBV11-2
CDR3nt: TGTGCCAGCAAACGGTGGACAAACACTGAAGCTTTCTTT
CDR3aa: CASKRWTNTEAFF

abundance: few
d_gene: -
j_gene: TRBJ1-5
v_gene: TRBV29-1
CDR3nt: TGCAGCGCACAGCCGGGGGTGAATCAGCCCCAGCATTTT
CDR3aa: CSAQPGVNQPQHF

abundance: -
d_gene: -
j_gene: TRBJ2-7
v_gene: TRBV5-1
CDR3nt: TGCGCCAGCAGCGCGGGCCTAGCCCTCTACGAGCAGTACTTC
CDR3aa: CASSAGLALYEQYF

abundance: -
d_gene: -
j_gene: TRBJ2-3
v_gene: TRBV5-1
CDR3nt: TGCGCCAGCAGCGTACCTACTAGCACAGATACGCAGTATTTT
CDR3aa: CASSVPTSTDTQYF

abundance: -
d_gene: -
j_gene: TRBJ1-6
v_gene: TRBV10-1
CDR3nt: TGCGCCAGCAGTGAACAGTATAATTCACCCCTCCACTTT
CDR3aa: CASSEQYNSPLHF

abundance: -
d_gene: -
j_gene: TRBJ1-1
v_gene: TRBV10-3
CDR3nt: TGTGCCACCGCAATCCAGGCTAACACTGAAGCTTTCTTT
CDR3aa: CATAIQANTEAFF

abundance: few
d_gene: -
j_gene: TRBJ2-6
v_gene: TRBV5-1
CDR3nt: TGCGCCAGCAGCTTGGAGTCCCACGTCGGGGCCAACGTCCTGACTTTC
CDR3aa: CASSLESHVGANVLTF

abundance: many
d_gene: -
j_gene: TRBJ2-3
v_gene: TRBV11-3
CDR3nt: TGTGCCAGCAGCTTAGGTCGCCGGGAAAAAGAAGATACGCAGTATTTT
CDR3aa: CASSLGRREKEDTQYF

abundance: many
d_gene: TRBD2
j_gene: TRBJ2-7
v_gene: TRBV27
CDR3nt: TGTGCCAGCAGTCCAAAGCGGGAGCAGAACGAGCAGTACTTC
CDR3aa: CASSPKREQNEQYF

abundance: -
d_gene: -
j_gene: TRBJ2-3
v_gene: TRBV2
CDR3nt: TGTGCCAGCGGGGGACGGGGAAGCACAGATACGCAGTATTTT
CDR3aa: CASGGRGSTDTQYF

abundance: -
d_gene: -
j_gene: TRBJ2-2
v_gene: TRBV2
CDR3nt: TGTGCCAGCAAATTCACTCCGACGGTCGGGGAGCTGTTTTTT
CDR3aa: CASKFTPTVGELFF

abundance: many
d_gene: -
j_gene: TRBJ1-2
v_gene: TRBV5-1
CDR3nt: TGCGCCAGCGGACCCGGGCCGACCCCACCTGACTACACCTTC
CDR3aa: CASGPGPTPPDYTF

abundance: -
d_gene: -
j_gene: TRBJ2-3
v_gene: TRBV7-9
CDR3nt: TGTGCCAGCAGCCTTTGGCGGGTAAACACAGATACGCAGTATTTT
CDR3aa: CASSLWRVNTDTQYF

abundance: many
d_gene: -
j_gene: TRBJ2-6
v_gene: TRBV28
CDR3nt: TGTGCCAGCAGTTTATCACAGTCCACTGGGGCCAACGTCCTGACTTTC
CDR3aa: CASSLSQSTGANVLTF

abundance: many
d_gene: -
j_gene: TRBJ2-1
v_gene: TRBV12-3/TRBV12-4
CDR3nt: TGTGCCACAGGGGGGGGCCTCGACAATGAGCAGTTCTTC
CDR3aa: CATGGGLDNEQFF

abundance: few
d_gene: TRBD1
j_gene: TRBJ1-2
v_gene: TRBV5-5
CDR3nt: TGTGCCAGCAGCTTGGTCCGGGACAGGGCCCAATACACCTTC
CDR3aa: CASSLVRDRAQYTF

abundance: many
d_gene: TRBD2
j_gene: TRBJ2-1
v_gene: TRBV5-1
CDR3nt: TGCGCCAGCAGCTTGCGAGAAAATGAGGGACTAGCGGGAACCTACAATGAGCAGTTCTTC
CDR3aa: CASSLRENEGLAGTYNEQFF

abundance: many
d_gene: -
j_gene: TRBJ2-1
v_gene: TRBV5-5
CDR3nt: TGTGCCAGCAGCGCGCCTTACAATGAGCAGTTCTTC
CDR3aa: CASSAPYNEQFF

abundance: few
d_gene: TRBD2
j_gene: TRBJ2-3
v_gene: TRBV25-1
CDR3nt: TGTGCCAGCAGTGAATACCGAGCGGGGGGCACAGATACGCAGTATTTT
CDR3aa: CASSEYRAGGTDTQYF

abundance: many
d_gene: TRBD1
j_gene: TRBJ2-7
v_gene: TRBV10-3
CDR3nt: TGTGCCATCAGTGACATGGGACAGGGGGCGCGGGACGAGCAGTACTTC
CDR3aa: CAISDMGQGARDEQYF

abundance: -
d_gene: TRBD2
j_gene: TRBJ2-1
v_gene: TRBV24-1
CDR3nt: TGTGCCACCAGTGAGCCCACTAGCGGGGGGGCGGATGAGCAGTTCTTC
CDR3aa: CATSEPTSGGADEQFF

abundance: few
d_gene: -
j_gene: TRBJ2-1
v_gene: TRBV2
CDR3nt: TGTGCCAGCAGTGAAGCGCTAGGAGGGGGCTACAATGAGCAGTTCTTC
CDR3aa: CASSEALGGGYNEQFF

abundance: few
d_gene: -
j_gene: TRBJ2-5
v_gene: TRBV24-1
CDR3nt: TGTGCCACCAGTGATCCCGGGGCGGAAGAGACCCAGTACTTC
CDR3aa: CATSDPGAEETQYF

abundance: medium-sized
d_gene: -
j_gene: TRBJ2-1
v_gene: TRBV12-3/TRBV12-4
CDR3nt: TGTGCCAGCATGGGAGGTACCTACAATGAGCAGTTCTTC
CDR3aa: CASMGGTYNEQFF

abundance: many
d_gene: TRBD2
j_gene: TRBJ2-2
v_gene: TRBV2
CDR3nt: TGTGCCAGCGTGGGGACTAGTCTCACCGGGGAGCTGTTTTTT
CDR3aa: CASVGTSLTGELFF

abundance: -
d_gene: TRBD2
j_gene: TRBJ2-1
v_gene: TRBV11-2
CDR3nt: TGTGCCAGCAGCTTAGTGACTAGCGGGAGGGGAAATGAGCAGTTCTTC
CDR3aa: CASSLVTSGRGNEQFF

abundance: many
d_gene: -
j_gene: TRBJ2-5
v_gene: TRBV29-1
CDR3nt: TGCAGCGTTGGGGCAGGGAATTCGGAGACCCAGTACTTC
CDR3aa: CSVGAGNSETQYF

abundance: many
d_gene: -
j_gene: TRBJ1-1
v_gene: TRBV28
CDR3nt: TGTGCCAGCAGTCCCCCTGGGAGTCTTGAAGCTTTCTTT
CDR3aa: CASSPPGSLEAFF

abundance: -
d_gene: TRBD2
j_gene: TRBJ2-7
v_gene: TRBV6-2/TRBV6-3
CDR3nt: TGTGCCAGCAGTACCCGACTAGCGGGCCACGGGTACGAGCAGTACTTC
CDR3aa: CASSTRLAGHGYEQYF

abundance: -
d_gene: TRBD2
j_gene: TRBJ2-5
v_gene: TRBV5-1
CDR3nt: TGCGCCAGCAGCCATCCGGGGGGGGAGACCCAGTACTTC
CDR3aa: CASSHPGGETQYF

abundance: few
d_gene: -
j_gene: TRBJ2-5
v_gene: TRBV11-2
CDR3nt: TGTGCCAGCAGCTTAGATCAGCAGGGGCGTTTCGAGACCCAGTACTTC
CDR3aa: CASSLDQQGRFETQYF

abundance: few
d_gene: TRBD1
j_gene: TRBJ2-3
v_gene: TRBV7-2
CDR3nt: TGTGCCAGCAGCCGGACCCTGGGACAGCGCACAGATACGCAGTATTTT
CDR3aa: CASSRTLGQRTDTQYF

abundance: few
d_gene: -
j_gene: TRBJ2-1
v_gene: TRBV20-1
CDR3nt: TGCAGTGTTCGGACGCTGTACAATGAGCAGTTCTTC
CDR3aa: CSVRTLYNEQFF

abundance: few
d_gene: -
j_gene: TRBJ2-3
v_gene: TRBV7-9
CDR3nt: TGTGCCAGCAGCTTGTATGTAGGGGGCACAGATACGCAGTATTTT
CDR3aa: CASSLYVGGTDTQYF

abundance: few
d_gene: -
j_gene: TRBJ2-3
v_gene: TRBV11-2
CDR3nt: TGTGCCAGCAGCTTATTGGCGGGGAGTTGGACAGATACGCAGTATTTT
CDR3aa: CASSLLAGSWTDTQYF

abundance: -
d_gene: TRBD2
j_gene: TRBJ2-7
v_gene: TRBV6-1
CDR3nt: TGTGCCAGCAGGAGAGCGGGAGGGGATGGCTACGAGCAGTACTTC
CDR3aa: CASRRAGGDGYEQYF

abundance: -
d_gene: TRBD1
j_gene: TRBJ1-5
v_gene: TRBV6-1
CDR3nt: TGTGCCAGCATACCAGGGGGGTTTAGCAATCAGCCCCAGCATTTT
CDR3aa: CASIPGGFSNQPQHF

abundance: many
d_gene: -
j_gene: TRBJ2-1
v_gene: TRBV24-1
CDR3nt: TGTGCCACCAGTGATCACCGGGCCCTTAACTCCTACAATGAGCAGTTCTTC
CDR3aa: CATSDHRALNSYNEQFF

abundance: many
d_gene: -
j_gene: TRBJ2-1
v_gene: TRBV5-1
CDR3nt: TGCGCCAGCAGCTTGGTTAGTAGCTCCTACAATGAGCAGTTCTTC
CDR3aa: CASSLVSSSYNEQFF

abundance: few
d_gene: -
j_gene: TRBJ2-2
v_gene: TRBV9
CDR3nt: TGTGCCAGCAGCGTAGGGACAGCCGGGGAGCTGTTTTTT
CDR3aa: CASSVGTAGELFF

abundance: -
d_gene: TRBD1
j_gene: TRBJ2-3
v_gene: TRBV29-1
CDR3nt: TGCAGCGTTGCGGTAGGGCAGGGGGCAGGGGATACGCAGTATTTT
CDR3aa: CSVAVGQGAGDTQYF

abundance: -
d_gene: -
j_gene: TRBJ1-6
v_gene: TRBV20-1
CDR3nt: TGCAGTGCTAGAGATCCTGCCCCGAGGGTGTTGGGTTCACCCCTCCACTTT
CDR3aa: CSARDPAPRVLGSPLHF

abundance: few
d_gene: -
j_gene: TRBJ2-5
v_gene: TRBV3-1
CDR3nt: TGTGCCAGCAGCCAAGTTGGTGCGAGCTGGGAGACCCAGTACTTC
CDR3aa: CASSQVGASWETQYF

abundance: many
d_gene: -
j_gene: TRBJ2-2
v_gene: TRBV4-2
CDR3nt: TGTGCCAGCAGCCAAGATCAGGCGGAGCTGTTTTTT
CDR3aa: CASSQDQAELFF

abundance: many
d_gene: -
j_gene: TRBJ1-2
v_gene: TRBV12-3/TRBV12-4
CDR3nt: TGTGCCAGCAGCCCCCAAGGGCAAGGATTGTATGGCTACACCTTC
CDR3aa: CASSPQGQGLYGYTF

abundance: -
d_gene: TRBD1
j_gene: TRBJ2-6
v_gene: TRBV7-8
CDR3nt: TGTGCCAGCAGCCCAGGACAGGGTATCATTTCTGGGGCCAACGTCCTGACTTTC
CDR3aa: CASSPGQGIISGANVLTF

abundance: many
d_gene: -
j_gene: TRBJ1-2
v_gene: TRBV15
CDR3nt: TGTGCCACCAGCAGCTCCCAGGGGTATGGCTACACCTTC
CDR3aa: CATSSSQGYGYTF

abundance: many
d_gene: TRBD1
j_gene: TRBJ2-2
v_gene: TRBV5-1
CDR3nt: TGCGCCAGCAGCTTGAACAGGGGGCAAACCGGGGAGCTGTTTTTT
CDR3aa: CASSLNRGQTGELFF